These 12 T cell receptor beta chains were sequenced from one sample in a study of blood T cell repertoires in COVID-19. Generated by immunoSEQ multiplex PCR, the TCRdb table keeps only in-frame clones and is missing some. The sample comprises some 140,000 clones, almost 85% of which are singletons, and about 1.3% rests with the top ten. Sequenced input: peripheral blood. The source is a man in his fifties or sixties with acute or convalescent COVID-19.

The chain links TRBV30 to TRBJ1-1; D unclear. The germline V and J ends were trimmed by 1 base and 9 bases, with 9 bases remaining between them. CDR1 is GTSNPN, CDR2 SVGIG, per germline (reference sequence). This CDR3 has 11 residues. The CDR3, as DNA: TGTGCCTGGAGTGACAATGAACAAGCTTTCTTT. Protein sequence: CAWSDNEQAFF.

The V gene is TRBV7-2, the J gene TRBJ1-5; D is ambiguous. The V and J ends lost 1 base and 11 bases respectively, with 18 bases between them. This CDR3 comprises 15 residues. From germline, CDR1 is SGHTA and CDR2 FQGNSA. The CDR3 bases are TGTGCCAGCAGCTTAGGATCTCTCCCCGGGTCTTCCCAGCATTTT. Translating gives CASSLGSLPGSSQHF.

The chain uses TRBV4-2 and TRBJ2-7, with 10 bases identical to TRBD2. V lost 4 bases and J lost 1; bases outside the gene matches: 7. The CDR3 is 16 amino acids. Germline V lookup: CDR1 LGHNA, CDR2 YNFKEQ. The CDR3 here is CASSPGGLADSYEQYF. For the CDR3, the DNA is TGTGCCAGCAGCCCAGGAGGACTAGCGGATTCCTACGAGCAGTACTTC.

The chain joins TRBV6-8 to TRBJ2-1; a possible D gene is TRBD2 (5 bases). Germline V gene sequence: CDR1 MNHGY, CDR2 SAAAGT. The CDR3 is made up of 12 amino acids. Trimming removed 8 bases at V and 6 bases at J, with 11 bases between. The CDR3 reads CASSLSGNEQFF. The CDR3 coding sequence is TGTGCCAGCTCTCTAAGCGGCAATGAGCAGTTCTTC.

The CDR3 bases are TGTGCCAGCAGCTTGGAGGCGGGGCAGAACACCGGGGAGCTGTTTTTT. Protein sequence: CASSLEAGQNTGELFF. J is TRBJ2-2 and V is TRBV5-4, with a tentative D call TRBD2 (6 bases). Trimming took off 0 bases at V and 1 base at J, with 10 bases between the two ends. Germline V lookup: CDR1 SGHNT, CDR2 YYREEE (reference sequence). This CDR3 is 16 amino acids long.

V gene TRBV2 combines with J gene TRBJ2-7; the match to TRBD2 covers 12 bases. Germline V gene lookup returns CDR1 SNHLY and CDR2 FYNNEI. The CDR3 runs to 14 residues. V lost 4 bases and J lost 4; bases outside the gene matches: 2. The CDR3 DNA reads TGTGCCAGCAGTGGGACTAGCGGGAATTACGAGCAGTACTTC. Translation gives CASSGTSGNYEQYF.

This chain links TRBV19 with TRBJ1-2, with a weak D call TRBD1 (5 bases). The ends were cut back, 4 bases at V and 1 base at J, with 13 bases in the middle. This CDR3 is 15 amino acids long. Germline lookup yields CDR1 LNHDA and CDR2 SQIVND (reference sequence). CDR3 sequence: CASSTDSQFNYGYTF. DNA of the CDR3: TGTGCCAGTAGTACCGACAGCCAATTTAACTATGGCTACACCTTC.

The rearrangement links TRBV5-1 to TRBJ1-1, with 7 bases aligning to TRBD1. This CDR3 contains 15 residues. Germline loops: CDR1 SGHRS, CDR2 YFSETQ. V shed 0 bases, J shed 4 bases, and the junction held 6 bases outside the gene matches. CDR3 protein: CASSLGAGQVTEAFF. The CDR3 coding sequence is TGCGCCAGCAGCTTGGGGGCAGGACAGGTCACTGAAGCTTTCTTT.

This clone was picked up one time. The genes are TRBV6-5 and TRBJ2-3, with 9 positions matching TRBD2. V lost 4 bases to trimming and J lost 0 bases; unmatched junction nucleotides: 5. The germline V gene encodes CDR1 MNHEY and CDR2 SVGAGI. The CDR3 consists of 16 residues. The CDR3 sequence is CASSSLAGVSTDTQYF. CDR3 DNA sequence: TGTGCCAGCAGTTCCTTAGCGGGGGTGAGCACAGATACGCAGTATTTT.

The chain uses TRBV27 and TRBJ1-6; D perhaps matches TRBD1 (6 bases). Germline V gene lookup returns CDR1 MNHEY and CDR2 SMNVEV (reference sequence). Trimming took off 4 bases at V and 7 bases at J, with 14 bases between the two ends. The CDR3 sequence is 15 residues long. The CDR3 protein is CASSSLQGWNSPLHF. The CDR3 nucleotides are TGTGCCAGCAGTTCTCTCCAGGGGTGGAATTCACCCCTCCACTTT.

This clone was seen only a few times. The chain links TRBV28 to TRBJ2-7; the match to TRBD2 covers 10 bases. CDR3 length equals 14 residues. In germline, CDR1 is MDHEN, CDR2 SYDVKM. The trim removed 2 bases at V and 7 bases at J, leaving 5 bases unmatched. The DNA for the CDR3 is TGTGCCAGCAGTTTACTAGCGGGGGCCGGGGAGCAGTACTTC. Its translation: CASSLLAGAGEQYF.

This clone has a handful of counts. The rearrangement joins TRBV27 to TRBJ2-2; D is undetermined. Trimming stripped 3 bases from V and 2 bases from J, with 10 bases between. The CDR3 extends over 15 amino acids. Germline CDR1 is MNHEY and CDR2 is SMNVEV (reference sequence). The CDR3 DNA sequence: TGTGCCAGCAGTTTCCTACAACTAAACACCGGGGAGCTGTTTTTT. Its translation: CASSFLQLNTGELFF.